This T cell receptor (beta chain) was captured in a study of technical replicates of blood from several donors (dated by TCRdb to 2015 to 2018). CDR1 is given as SGHDN and CDR2 as FVKESK, both from the germline V gene. The CDR3 contains 18 residues, cysteine and phenylalanine counted. Only the CDR3 portion is preserved as DNA: 54 bases, with reading frame beginning at the first base. V is cut back by 3 bases and J by 5 bases, with 17 bases in the junction unmatched. Library generation was performed with the immunoSEQ multiplex PCR assay. Entries here come from immuneACCESS through TCRdb and include only in-frame sequences with V and J called. Some clones fail to appear in such tables; in the studies checked, an unresolved V gene covers under half of the shortfall, and the cause of the remainder is unknown. The sample table records tens of thousands of clones; around 94% of these occur just once. Under 0.3% of the sample lies in the top ten.

Comment on this clone: Its antigen target is currently unknown. The sample holds no much larger clone one base away, and base qualities are not on file.

The sample comprised T cells isolated from PBMCs. The TCR comes from a human donor in good health. This chain joins TRBV14 to TRBJ2-5; 8 bases in the junction line up with TRBD2. CDR3 region: CASSHRSPGTRGLETQYF. The DNA is TGTGCCAGCAGCCACCGATCGCCCGGGACTAGAGGATTGGAGACCCAGTACTTC.